This T cell receptor beta chain was obtained from a study of blood T cell repertoires in COVID-19. Across the whole study: The samples span acute and convalescent COVID-19 from the United States, Italy and Spain.

Profiled with immunoSEQ multiplex PCR; TCRdb holds only in-frame clones, not every one. The sample yields about 32,000 clones, just over 85% seen once. The CDR3 consists of 14 residues. The germline V gene encodes CDR1 SEHNR and CDR2 FQNEAQ (reference sequence). The germline V and J ends were trimmed by 3 bases and 4 bases, with 7 bases remaining between them. The receptor was derived from a woman in her sixties or seventies with active COVID-19. This chain connects TRBV7-9 to TRBJ1-6, with D unresolved. Sequenced: peripheral blood. CDR3 nucleotides: TGTGCCAGCAGCTTTTCGGAGTATAATTCACCCCTCCACTTT. It translates to CASSFSEYNSPLHF.